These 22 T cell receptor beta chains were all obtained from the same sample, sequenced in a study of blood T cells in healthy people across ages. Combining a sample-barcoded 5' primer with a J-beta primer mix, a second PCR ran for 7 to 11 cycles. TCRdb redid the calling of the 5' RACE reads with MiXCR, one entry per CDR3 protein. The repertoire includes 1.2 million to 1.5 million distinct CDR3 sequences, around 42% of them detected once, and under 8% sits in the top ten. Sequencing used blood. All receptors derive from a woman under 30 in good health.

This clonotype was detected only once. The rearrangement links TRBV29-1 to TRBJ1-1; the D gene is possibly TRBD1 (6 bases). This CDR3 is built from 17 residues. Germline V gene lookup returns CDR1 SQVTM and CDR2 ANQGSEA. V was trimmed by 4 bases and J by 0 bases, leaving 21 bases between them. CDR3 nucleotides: TGCAGCGTTGCCGAGCTAAAAGGACAGCTTATGAACACTGAAGCTTTCTTT. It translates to CSVAELKGQLMNTEAFF.

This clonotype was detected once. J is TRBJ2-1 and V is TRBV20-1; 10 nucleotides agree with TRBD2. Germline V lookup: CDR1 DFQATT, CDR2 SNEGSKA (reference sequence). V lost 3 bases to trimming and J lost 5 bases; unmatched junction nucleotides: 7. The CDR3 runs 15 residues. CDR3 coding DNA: TGCAGTGCTAGTGCCCTAGCGGGAGACGACAATGAGCAGTTCTTC. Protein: CSASALAGDDNEQFF.

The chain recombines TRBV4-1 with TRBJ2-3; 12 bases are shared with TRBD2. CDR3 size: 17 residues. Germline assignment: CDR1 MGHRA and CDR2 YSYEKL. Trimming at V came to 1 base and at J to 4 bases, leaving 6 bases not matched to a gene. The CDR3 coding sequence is TGCGCCAGCAGCCAAGGGAAACTAGCGGGAGGAGCAGATACGCAGTATTTT. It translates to CASSQGKLAGGADTQYF.

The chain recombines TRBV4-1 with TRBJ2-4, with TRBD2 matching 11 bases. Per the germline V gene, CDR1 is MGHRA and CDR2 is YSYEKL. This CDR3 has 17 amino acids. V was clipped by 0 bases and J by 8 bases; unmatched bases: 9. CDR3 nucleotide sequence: TGCGCCAGCAGCCAAGATCTCCTAGCGGGGGGCCGGGACATTCAGTACTTC. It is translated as CASSQDLLAGGRDIQYF.

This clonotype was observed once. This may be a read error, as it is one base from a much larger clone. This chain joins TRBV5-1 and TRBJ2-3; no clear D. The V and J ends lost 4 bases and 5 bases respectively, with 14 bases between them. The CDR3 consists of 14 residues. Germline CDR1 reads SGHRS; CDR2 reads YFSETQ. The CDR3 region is CASSPAPYGDTQYF. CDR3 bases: TGCGCCAGCAGCCCGGCCCCGTATGGAGATACGCAGTATTTT.

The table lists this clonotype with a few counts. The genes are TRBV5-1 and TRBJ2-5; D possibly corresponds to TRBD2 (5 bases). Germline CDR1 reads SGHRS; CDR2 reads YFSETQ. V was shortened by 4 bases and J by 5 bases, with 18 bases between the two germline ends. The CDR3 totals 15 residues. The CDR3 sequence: CASSPSSTRGETQYF. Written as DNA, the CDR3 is TGCGCCAGCAGCCCGTCTAGCACCCGAGGGGAGACCCAGTACTTC. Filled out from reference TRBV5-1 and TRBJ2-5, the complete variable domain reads KAGVTQTPRYLIKTRGQQVTLSCSPISGHRSVSWYQQTPGQGLQFLFEYFSETQRNKGNFPGRFSGRQFSNSRSEMNVSTLELGDSALYLCASSPSSTRGETQYFGPGTRLLVL.

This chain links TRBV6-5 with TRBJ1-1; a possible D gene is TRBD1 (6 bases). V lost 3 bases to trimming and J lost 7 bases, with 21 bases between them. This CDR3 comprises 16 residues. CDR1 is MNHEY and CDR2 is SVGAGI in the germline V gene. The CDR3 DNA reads TGTGCCAGCAGTTATACCCCGGGGGGGGCGGGGGGTGAAGCTTTCTTT. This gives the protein CASSYTPGGAGGEAFF.

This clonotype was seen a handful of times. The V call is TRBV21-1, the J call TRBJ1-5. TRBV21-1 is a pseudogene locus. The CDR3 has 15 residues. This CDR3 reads CASSKSSESNQPQHF. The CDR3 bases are TGTGCCAGCAGCAAATCGTCTGAGAGCAATCAGCCCCAGCATTTT.

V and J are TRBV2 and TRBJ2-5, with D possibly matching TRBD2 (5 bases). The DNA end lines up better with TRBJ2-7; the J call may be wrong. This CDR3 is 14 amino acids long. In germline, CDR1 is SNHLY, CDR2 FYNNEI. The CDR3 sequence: CASSASFAAFEQYF. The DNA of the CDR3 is TGTGCCAGCAGTGCTAGCTTCGCCGCGTTCGAGCAGTACTTC.

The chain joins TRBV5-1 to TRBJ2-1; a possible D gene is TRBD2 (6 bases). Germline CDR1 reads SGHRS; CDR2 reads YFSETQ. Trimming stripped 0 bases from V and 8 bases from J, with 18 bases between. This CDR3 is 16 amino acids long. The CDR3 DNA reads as TGCGCCAGCAGCTTGGGACCCCTCAGACTAGTTGATGAGCAGTTCTTC. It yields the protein CASSLGPLRLVDEQFF.

DNA of the CDR3: TGTGCCAGCAGTTTACTGGACGGATATAGCAATCAGCCCCAGCATTTT. Its translation: CASSLLDGYSNQPQHF. This sequence joins TRBV28 and TRBJ1-5; D is unresolved. This CDR3 is built from 16 residues. The V and J ends lost 2 bases and 0 bases respectively, with 11 bases between them. CDR1 MDHEN and CDR2 SYDVKM come from the germline V gene. Using reference TRBV28 and TRBJ1-5 for the parts outside the CDR3, the full variable domain is DVKVTQSSRYLVKRTGEKVFLECVQDMDHENMFWYRQDPGLGLRLIYFSYDVKMKEKGDIPEGYSVSREKKERFSLILESASTNQTSMYLCASSLLDGYSNQPQHFGDGTRLSIL.

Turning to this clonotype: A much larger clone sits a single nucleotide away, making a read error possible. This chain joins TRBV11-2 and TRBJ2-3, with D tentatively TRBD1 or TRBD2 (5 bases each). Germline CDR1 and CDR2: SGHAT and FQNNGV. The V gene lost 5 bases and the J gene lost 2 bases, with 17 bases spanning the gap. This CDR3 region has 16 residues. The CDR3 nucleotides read TGTGCCAGCAGCCGTACGGGGCGCCCAACCACAGATACGCAGTATTTT. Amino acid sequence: CASSRTGRPTTDTQYF.

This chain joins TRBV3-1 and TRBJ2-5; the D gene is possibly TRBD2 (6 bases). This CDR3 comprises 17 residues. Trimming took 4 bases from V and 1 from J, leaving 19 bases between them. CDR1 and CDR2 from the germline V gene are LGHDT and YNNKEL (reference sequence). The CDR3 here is CASSLGTVGGIQETQYF. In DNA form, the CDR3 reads TGTGCCAGCAGCCTGGGGACTGTCGGAGGTATCCAAGAGACCCAGTACTTC.

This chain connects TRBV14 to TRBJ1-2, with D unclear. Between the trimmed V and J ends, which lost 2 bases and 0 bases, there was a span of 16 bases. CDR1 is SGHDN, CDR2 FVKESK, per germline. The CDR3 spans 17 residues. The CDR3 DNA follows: TGTGCCAGCAGCCAATTGCCGGAAAACCCAGCTAACTATGGCTACACCTTC. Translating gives CASSQLPENPANYGYTF.

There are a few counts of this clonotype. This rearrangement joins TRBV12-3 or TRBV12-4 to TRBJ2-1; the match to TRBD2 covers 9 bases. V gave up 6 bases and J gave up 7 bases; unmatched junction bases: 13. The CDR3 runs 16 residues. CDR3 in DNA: TGTGCCAGCAGAGTAGCGGGCCTAGCGGGAAAGAATGAGCAGTTCTTC. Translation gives CASRVAGLAGKNEQFF.

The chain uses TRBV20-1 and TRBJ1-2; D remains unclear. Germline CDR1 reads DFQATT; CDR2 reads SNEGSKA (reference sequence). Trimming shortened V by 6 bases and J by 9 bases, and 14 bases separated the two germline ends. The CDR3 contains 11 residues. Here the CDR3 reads CSALAGDSYTF. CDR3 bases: TGCAGTGCGCTCGCAGGAGATAGCTACACCTTC.

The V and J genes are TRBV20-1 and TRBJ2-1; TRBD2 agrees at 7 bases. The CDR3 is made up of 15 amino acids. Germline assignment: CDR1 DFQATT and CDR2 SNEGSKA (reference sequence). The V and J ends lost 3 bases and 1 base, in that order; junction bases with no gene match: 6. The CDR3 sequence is CSASGLGVSYNEQFF. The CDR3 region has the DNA TGCAGTGCTAGTGGACTAGGTGTATCCTACAATGAGCAGTTCTTC.

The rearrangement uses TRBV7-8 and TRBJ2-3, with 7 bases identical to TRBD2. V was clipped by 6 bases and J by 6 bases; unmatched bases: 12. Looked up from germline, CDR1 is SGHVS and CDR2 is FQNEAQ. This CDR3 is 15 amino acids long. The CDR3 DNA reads TGTGCCAGCAGTAACCTAGCGGTCGTTTGGGATACGCAGTATTTT. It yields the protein CASSNLAVVWDTQYF. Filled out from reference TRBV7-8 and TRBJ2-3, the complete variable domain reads GAGVSQSPRYKVAKRGQDVALRCDPISGHVSLFWYQQALGQGPEFLTYFQNEAQLDKSGLPSDRFFAERPEGSVSTLKIQRTQQEDSAVYLCASSNLAVVWDTQYFGPGTRLTVL.

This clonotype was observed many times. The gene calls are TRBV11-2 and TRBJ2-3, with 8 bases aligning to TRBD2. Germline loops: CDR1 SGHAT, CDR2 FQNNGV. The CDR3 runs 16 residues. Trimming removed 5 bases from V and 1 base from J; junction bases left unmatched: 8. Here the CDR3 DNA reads TGTGCCAGCAGCCCAAGAGGGCGGGGGGGCACAGATACGCAGTATTTT. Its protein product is CASSPRGRGGTDTQYF.

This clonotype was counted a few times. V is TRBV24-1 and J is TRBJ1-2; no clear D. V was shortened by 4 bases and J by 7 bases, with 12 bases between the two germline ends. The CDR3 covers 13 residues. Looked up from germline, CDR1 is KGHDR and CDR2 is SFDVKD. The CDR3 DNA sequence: TGTGCCACCAGTGACCCGTTGACAAGTGGCTACACCTTC. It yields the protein CATSDPLTSGYTF.

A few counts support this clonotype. Here the CDR3 reads CASRALDRDYGYTF. The CDR3 DNA follows: TGTGCCAGCAGGGCCCTGGACAGGGACTATGGCTACACCTTC. The chain combines TRBV6-2 or TRBV6-3 with TRBJ1-2, with TRBD1 identical over 8 bases. Germline V gives CDR1 MNHEY, CDR2 SVGEGT. This CDR3 contains 14 residues. V lost 6 bases to trimming and J lost 3 bases; unmatched junction nucleotides: 6.

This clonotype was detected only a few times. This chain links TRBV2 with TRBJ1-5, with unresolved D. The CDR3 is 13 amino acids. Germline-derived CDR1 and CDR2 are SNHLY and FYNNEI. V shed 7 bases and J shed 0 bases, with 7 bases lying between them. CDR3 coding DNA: TGTGCCAGCATGCGGGATAGCAATCAGCCCCAGCATTTT. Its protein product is CASMRDSNQPQHF.